The rows below give T cell receptor beta chains drawn from one sample of a study of tumor-infiltrating lymphocytes in primary liver carcinoma. TCRdb re-called the multiplex PCR reads with MiXCR, one entry per CDR3 protein. The sample lists 99,000 or so distinct CDR3 sequences, around 80% occurring once. Input material: liver tumor tissue from sampling region 3. These receptors came from a man aged 35-49 years with primary liver carcinoma and hepatitis B virus infection. Each CDR3 is given with its conserved first and last residue. A D gene is named only where the DNA matches it firmly. Size tells how often a clone was seen (once, few, many) or the class of an expanded clone, and some rows leave it out.

v_gene	d_gene	j_gene	len	abundance	CDR3aa	CDR3nt
TRBV29-1	-	TRBJ2-5	16	-	CSVKPGRLVLEETQYF	TGTAGCGTTAAACCTGGAAGACTAGTTCTGGAAGAGACCCAGTACTTC
TRBV30	TRBD1	TRBJ2-7	12	-	CACSVGQGEQYF	TGTGCCTGCAGTGTTGGACAGGGCGAGCAGTACTTC
TRBV29-1	-	TRBJ2-4	15	-	CSVEVRGRTKNIQCF	TGCAGCGTTGAAGTTCGTGGGAGGACTAAAAACATTCAGTGCTTC
TRBV10-2	TRBD2	TRBJ2-3	17	-	CASSELQGLGSIGTQYF	TGCGCCAGCAGTGAGTTACAGGGACTAGGTAGTATAGGTACGCAGTATTTT
TRBV4-1	-	TRBJ2-1	15	-	CVSSQHGLPSDEQFF	TGCGTCAGCAGCCAACATGGACTGCCCAGTGATGAGCAGTTCTTC
TRBV4-1	TRBD1	TRBJ1-1	15	-	CASSHPDRLSTEVFF	TGTGCCAGCAGCCACCCGGACAGGTTGAGCACTGAAGTTTTCTTT
TRBV6-2/TRBV6-3	-	TRBJ2-5	15	-	CTSRRGGASQETQYF	TGTACCAGCCGAAGGGGAGGAGCTAGCCAAGAGACCCAGTACTTC
TRBV29-1	-	TRBJ1-1	13	-	CNGGDSLNTEAFF	TGCAATGGGGGAGACAGCCTGAACACTGAAGCTTTCTTT
TRBV5-1	-	TRBJ2-6	18	-	CASSLGAGITSGATVLTF	TGCGCCAGCAGCTTGGGGGCCGGTATAACCTCTGGGGCCACAGTCCTGACTTTC
TRBV5-5	TRBD2	TRBJ2-7	17	-	CASSLRLAGLGSYEQYF	TGTGCCAGCAGCTTGAGACTAGCGGGGTTGGGCTCTTACGAGCAGTACTTC
TRBV5-4	-	TRBJ1-1	13	many	CASRIGLNTEAFF	TGTGCCAGCAGAATAGGGTTGAACACTGAAGCTTTCTTT
TRBV5-1	TRBD2	TRBJ2-5	15	many	CASSLVAGDGETQYF	TGCGCCAGCAGCTTGGTTGCGGGGGATGGAGAGACCCAGTACTTC
TRBV2	-	TRBJ2-5	12	-	CASVGDSGTQYF	TGTGCCAGCGTGGGAGACTCGGGGACCCAGTACTTC
TRBV14	-	TRBJ1-2	16	-	CASSQIKPPWENGYTF	TGTGCCAGCAGCCAAATTAAGCCCCCGTGGGAAAATGGCTACACCTTC
TRBV28	-	TRBJ2-7	11	many	CASSLFYEQYF	TGTGCCAGCAGTTTGTTCTACGAGCAGTACTTC
TRBV6-2/TRBV6-3	-	TRBJ2-2	16	-	CACSYSIGTTTGKLFF	TGTGCCTGCAGTTACTCGATAGGGACAACCACCGGGAAGCTGTTTTTT
TRBV11-2	-	TRBJ2-4	15	large	CASTTSAVAKNIQYF	TGTGCCAGCACCACTTCGGCGGTAGCCAAAAACATTCAGTACTTC